The next 26 T cell receptor beta chains were all read from a single sample in a study of cytomegalovirus exposure and HLA in healthy donors. PCR involved 60 Vbeta and 13 Jbeta primers. Libraries were prepared by immunoSEQ multiplex PCR; TCRdb keeps only in-frame clonotypes and omits some of them. The data contain 100,000 or so clones, roughly 80% of them singletons. The specimen was PBMCs. The origin of the receptors is a young man in good health and CMV-seropositive.

To note about this clone: The same CDR3 can be traced to other DNA sequences in this sample. This chain links TRBV6-1 with TRBJ2-7; 8 bases match TRBD1. V lost 2 bases and J lost 3; bases outside the gene matches: 3. The length of the CDR3 is 14 residues. Germline V gives CDR1 MNHNS, CDR2 SASEGT. CDR3 DNA sequence: TGTGCCAGCAGTGAACAGGGGGCGGTCTACGAGCAGTACTTC. Amino acids: CASSEQGAVYEQYF.

Note on this clone: Germline and junction disagree at one end, which may indicate a read error. V usage is TRBV13 and J usage is TRBJ1-3; the D is unclear. Germline CDR1 is PRHDT and CDR2 is FYEKMQ (reference sequence). The CDR3 has 16 residues. The CDR3 reads CASSLGLRKTGSTIYF. The DNA for the CDR3 is TGTGCCAGCAGCTTAGGTCTCCGGAAAACGGGAAGCACCATATATTTT. Full variable domain (outside the CDR3, taken from reference TRBV13 and TRBJ1-3): AAGVIQSPRHLIKEKRETATLKCYPIPRHDTVYWYQQGPGQDPQFLISFYEKMQSDKGSIPDRFSAQQFSDYHSELNMSSLELGDSALYFCASSLGLRKTGSTIYFGEGSWLTVV.

The gene calls are TRBV5-1 and TRBJ2-3, with D tentatively TRBD1 (5 bases). The length of the CDR3 is 15 residues. Germline CDR1 SGHRS, CDR2 YFSETQ. Trimming took 0 bases from V and 4 from J, leaving 12 bases between them. The CDR3 loop reads CASSLGAGWADTQYF. The CDR3 DNA sequence: TGCGCCAGCAGCTTGGGGGCAGGGTGGGCAGATACGCAGTATTTT.

In nucleotides, the CDR3 is TGCGCCAGCAGCCAAACGGACAGGGGGCTGGGGGAGACCCAGTACTTC. This translates into CASSQTDRGLGETQYF. This chain uses TRBV4-1 with TRBJ2-5; 11 bases align to TRBD1. CDR1 MGHRA and CDR2 YSYEKL come from the germline V gene. This CDR3 region has 16 residues. V shed 2 bases and J 5 bases; nucleotides not matched to a gene: 7.

Worth noting for this clone: At one end the junction does not follow the germline gene, possibly because of a read error. This chain joins TRBV7-9 and TRBJ2-3; no definite D call. The CDR3 consists of 11 residues. Germline V gene sequence: CDR1 SEHNR, CDR2 FQNEAQ (reference sequence). Here the CDR3 reads CSSSPSGGQYF. In nucleotides, the CDR3 is TGTTCCAGCAGCCCTAGTGGTGGGCAGTATTTT.

The chain couples TRBV29-1 to TRBJ2-3; no reliable D call. Trimming pared 3 bases from V and 3 bases from J, leaving 7 bases between. CDR1 is SQVTM, CDR2 ANQGSEA, per germline. This CDR3 contains 12 residues. CDR3 sequence: CSVDFSTDTQYF. The CDR3 DNA is TGCAGCGTTGATTTCTCGACAGATACGCAGTATTTT.

V usage is TRBV5-1 and J usage is TRBJ2-7, with 8 bases lining up with TRBD1. The CDR3 is made up of 14 amino acids. The V gene end was trimmed by 4 bases and the J gene end by 6 bases; junction bases not matched to a gene: 9. In germline, CDR1 is SGHRS, CDR2 YFSETQ. CDR3 sequence: CASSRPDRAVEQYF. DNA of the CDR3: TGCGCCAGCAGCCGCCCGGACAGGGCGGTCGAGCAGTACTTC.

CDR3 region: CSVDDLTSGGEETQYF. The CDR3 DNA reads as TGCAGCGTTGACGACTTGACTAGCGGGGGAGAGGAGACCCAGTACTTC. The chain is built from TRBV29-1 and TRBJ2-5; 12 nucleotides line up with TRBD2. Germline loops: CDR1 SQVTM, CDR2 ANQGSEA. This CDR3 contains 16 residues. The junction had 10 bases not matched to a gene; V was cut back by 3 bases and J by 5 bases.

The chain uses TRBV7-2 and TRBJ2-7; tentative D call: TRBD2 (5 bases). The CDR3 has 15 amino acids. V shed 2 bases and J shed 4 bases, with 15 bases lying between them. Germline-derived CDR1 and CDR2 are SGHTA and FQGNSA. The chain's CDR3 is CASSLRVQRGYEQYF. CDR3 DNA sequence: TGTGCCAGCAGCTTAAGAGTCCAAAGAGGGTACGAGCAGTACTTC.

The chain joins TRBV11-2 to TRBJ2-1, with TRBD1 matching 10 bases. Germline-derived CDR1 and CDR2 are SGHAT and FQNNGV. Germline trimming cut 5 bases from V and 13 bases from J; bases unmatched to any gene: 5. There are 12 residues in the CDR3. The CDR3 DNA is TGTGCCAGCAGCGAGGGACAGGGGCTTCAGTTCTTC. Translation gives CASSEGQGLQFF.

The count of this clone is one. This chain uses TRBV7-8 with TRBJ2-5, with D possibly being TRBD1 (5 bases). There are 16 residues in the CDR3. From germline, CDR1 is SGHVS and CDR2 FQNEAQ. V was shortened by 1 base and J by 2 bases, with 14 bases between the two germline ends. The CDR3 nucleotides are TGTGCCAGCAGCTTAGTAGGATCAGGGAATCAAGAGACCCAGTACTTC. Encoded protein: CASSLVGSGNQETQYF.

For this clone: Within the sample, other DNA sequences also encode this same CDR3. The chain joins TRBV7-2 to TRBJ2-1; D call uncertain. CDR3 size: 11 residues. Germline CDR1 reads SGHTA; CDR2 reads FQGNSA. The germline V and J ends were trimmed by 3 bases and 7 bases, with 4 bases remaining between them. This CDR3 reads CASSFRNEQFF. In DNA, the CDR3 is TGTGCCAGCAGCTTCCGGAATGAGCAGTTCTTC. The complete variable domain, with remaining parts taken from reference TRBV7-2 and TRBJ2-1, reads GAGVSQSPSNKVTEKGKDVELRCDPISGHTALYWYRQSLGQGLEFLIYFQGNSAPDKSGLPSDRFSAERTGGSVSTLTIQRTQQEDSAVYLCASSFRNEQFFGPGTRLTVL.

This chain connects TRBV7-3 to TRBJ2-3, with 12 bases matching TRBD2. In germline, CDR1 is SGHTA, CDR2 FQGTGA. Trimming cost V 5 bases and J 5 bases; bases outside gene matches: 11. This CDR3 is built from 17 residues. The CDR3 coding sequence is TGTGCCAGCAGCCATACCAGGACTAGCGGGGAAGAAGATACGCAGTATTTT. It yields the protein CASSHTRTSGEEDTQYF. Together with reference TRBV7-3 and TRBJ2-3, the CDR3 gives the full variable domain: GAGVSQTPSNKVTEKGKYVELRCDPISGHTALYWYRQSLGQGPEFLIYFQGTGAADDSGLPNDRFFAVRPEGSVSTLKIQRTERGDSAVYLCASSHTRTSGEEDTQYFGPGTRLTVL.

The genes are TRBV9 and TRBJ2-5; perhaps TRBD2 as D (5 bases). The end of the DNA aligns better with TRBJ2-7, so the J call may be wrong. The germline V gene encodes CDR1 SGDLS and CDR2 YYNGEE. The CDR3 is 15 amino acids. CDR3 residues: CASSPSGSSSYEQYF. The CDR3 DNA reads TGTGCCAGCAGCCCCAGCGGCTCCAGCTCCTACGAGCAGTACTTC.

The rearrangement joins TRBV7-9 to TRBJ2-6; 9 nucleotides align to TRBD1. With 5 bases clipped from V and 3 bases from J, the junction kept 11 bases outside the gene matches. The CDR3 runs to 18 residues. The germline gives CDR1 SEHNR, CDR2 FQNEAQ (reference sequence). Here the CDR3 reads CASSMIPGQGGGANVLTF. CDR3 sequence (DNA): TGTGCCAGCAGCATGATACCGGGACAGGGTGGTGGGGCCAACGTCCTGACTTTC.

The chain joins TRBV5-5 to TRBJ1-4, with D possibly TRBD1 on 6 matching bases. The CDR3 is 15 amino acids. V lost 0 bases, J lost 1 base, and 7 bases lay in between. Germline assignment: CDR1 SGHKS and CDR2 YYEKEE (reference sequence). This chain's CDR3 is CASSLVRGTNEKLFF. The DNA of the CDR3 is TGTGCCAGCAGCTTGGTCAGGGGAACTAATGAAAAACTGTTTTTT.

This clone was recorded only once. The chain combines TRBV7-2 with TRBJ1-4; tentatively, D is TRBD1 (6 bases). Trimming stripped 1 base from V and 7 bases from J, with 13 bases between. This CDR3 contains 15 residues. The germline V gene has CDR1 SGHTA and CDR2 FQGNSA. CDR3 in amino acids: CASSLGGIQGEKLFF. CDR3 nucleotide sequence: TGTGCCAGCAGCTTAGGAGGCATACAGGGTGAAAAACTGTTTTTT.

The rearrangement links TRBV5-1 to TRBJ2-6; D might be TRBD1 (5 bases). With 5 bases removed from V and 0 bases from J, the gap between germline ends came to 9 bases. The CDR3 is made up of 15 amino acids. The germline V gene has CDR1 SGHRS and CDR2 YFSETQ. CDR3 loop: CASSSQGSGANVLTF. Written as DNA, the CDR3 is TGCGCCAGCAGTTCTCAGGGCTCTGGGGCCAACGTCCTGACTTTC. The variable domain in full, completed from reference TRBV5-1 and TRBJ2-6, reads KAGVTQTPRYLIKTRGQQVTLSCSPISGHRSVSWYQQTPGQGLQFLFEYFSETQRNKGNFPGRFSGRQFSNSRSEMNVSTLELGDSALYLCASSSQGSGANVLTFGAGSRLTVL.

This chain uses TRBV2 with TRBJ1-2; D unresolved. Per the germline V gene, CDR1 is SNHLY and CDR2 is FYNNEI. The germline V and J ends were trimmed by 7 bases and 2 bases, with 8 bases remaining between them. This CDR3 region has 12 residues. The CDR3 coding sequence is TGTGCCAGCAACAGAGACAACTATGGCTACACCTTC. Residues: CASNRDNYGYTF.

The genes are TRBV6-5 and TRBJ1-6; 9 bases match TRBD1. V gave up 0 bases and J gave up 10 bases; unmatched junction bases: 4. Germline lookup yields CDR1 MNHEY and CDR2 SVGAGI. This CDR3 spans 15 amino acids. In nucleotides, the CDR3 is TGTGCCAGCAGTTACTCGACAGGGGGATTATCACCCCTCCACTTT. It encodes CASSYSTGGLSPLHF.

The V and J genes are TRBV4-1 and TRBJ2-1; 9 positions match TRBD1. The ends lost 0 bases at V and 7 bases at J; junction bases unmatched: 16. This CDR3 is built from 19 residues. The V gene's germline CDR1 is MGHRA and CDR2 YSYEKL. The DNA of the CDR3 is TGCGCCAGCAGCCAAGATCGGGGTAGCTGGACAGGGGTTATGAATGAGCAGTTCTTC. Protein sequence: CASSQDRGSWTGVMNEQFF.

The chain carries TRBV28 and TRBJ2-7, with 8 positions matching TRBD1. After removal of 1 base from V and 5 bases from J, the junction contained 7 bases not matched to a gene. Germline V lookup: CDR1 MDHEN, CDR2 SYDVKM. CDR3 length equals 15 residues. The CDR3 DNA reads TGTGCCAGCAGTTTATTCGGACAGGGTGTCGACGAGCAGTACTTC. Translation gives CASSLFGQGVDEQYF.

This chain's CDR3 is CASSVIRGSIDTQYF. The DNA for the CDR3 is TGTGCCAGCAGCGTAATCAGGGGGAGTATCGATACGCAGTATTTT. V is TRBV9 and J is TRBJ2-3; 7 nucleotides align to TRBD1. The length of the CDR3 is 15 residues. Germline V gene lookup returns CDR1 SGDLS and CDR2 YYNGEE. Germline trimming cut 1 base from V and 6 bases from J; bases unmatched to any gene: 8.

The genes are TRBV5-8 and TRBJ2-1, with a weak D call TRBD2 (6 bases). The germline V gene encodes CDR1 SGHTS and CDR2 YDEGEE. Trimming left V 2 bases short and J 1 base short, with 16 bases between. The CDR3 covers 17 residues. CDR3: CASSFAQGGWSYNEQFF. Here the CDR3 DNA reads TGTGCCAGCAGCTTTGCCCAGGGAGGATGGTCCTACAATGAGCAGTTCTTC.

Of note for this clone: One junction end does not reproduce the germline sequence, and a read error may be involved. This chain connects TRBV7-9 to TRBJ2-5; 8 bases fit TRBD2. This CDR3 is 16 amino acids long. Per germline, CDR1 SEHNR and CDR2 FQNEAQ (reference sequence). CDR3 sequence (DNA): TGTTCCAGCAGCTTAGTTGGTAGCGGGGTGAAAGAGACCCAGTACTTC. Its protein product is CSSSLVGSGVKETQYF.

This clone came up a few times. The chain employs TRBV7-3 and TRBJ2-6, with TRBD1 matching over 7 bases. The CDR3 totals 14 residues. Germline values: CDR1 SGHTA, CDR2 FQGTGA. V lost 5 bases to trimming and J lost 6 bases; unmatched junction nucleotides: 4. The CDR3 protein is CASSPTGTANVLTF. CDR3 DNA sequence: TGTGCCAGCAGCCCGACAGGGACGGCCAACGTCCTGACTTTC.